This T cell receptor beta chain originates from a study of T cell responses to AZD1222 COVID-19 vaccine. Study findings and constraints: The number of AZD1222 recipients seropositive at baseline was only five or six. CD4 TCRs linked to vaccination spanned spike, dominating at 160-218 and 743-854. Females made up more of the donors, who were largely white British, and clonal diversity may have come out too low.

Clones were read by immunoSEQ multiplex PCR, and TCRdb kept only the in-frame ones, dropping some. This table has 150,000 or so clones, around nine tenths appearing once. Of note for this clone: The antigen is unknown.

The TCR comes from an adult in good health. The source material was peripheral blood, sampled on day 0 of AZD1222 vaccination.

This CDR3 reads CASSNTGDTEAFF. In DNA form, the CDR3 reads TGTGCCAGCTCGAACACAGGGGACACTGAAGCTTTCTTT. The chain recombines TRBV25-1 with TRBJ1-1; 7 bases fit TRBD1. In germline, CDR1 is MGHDK, CDR2 SYGVNS. There are 13 residues in the CDR3. The V and J ends lost 8 bases and 3 bases, in that order; junction bases with no gene match: 6.